This T cell receptor beta chain was identified in a study of response to subunit inactivated influenza vaccine. Overall study results and limits: With each seasonal influenza vaccination, the authors suggested, few new T cells are recruited.

This clonotype showed up many times. Its antigen is undetermined. TCRdb used MiXCR to reprocess the RT-PCR reads, holding one entry per CDR3 protein. The data contain around 480,000 distinct CDR3 sequences, approximately 11% of them seen just once; the ten biggest clones take up roughly 12%. V was trimmed by 6 bases and J by 3 bases, leaving 20 bases between them. This CDR3 spans 16 amino acids. This TCR derives from a man over 45 who received an inactivated influenza vaccine. This specimen consisted of PBMCs from blood, obtained 35 to 45 days after vaccination. The genes are TRBV12-3 or TRBV12-4 and TRBJ1-1; D uncertain. The CDR3 bases are TGTGCCAGCAGCTCGCTACCCATGGCTCTCCACACTGAAGCTTTCTTT. Its protein is CASSSLPMALHTEAFF.